The 16 T cell receptor beta chains reported below all come from one sample, sequenced in a study of T-cell reconstitution after alpha-beta-depleted transplantation in children (dated by TCRdb to the mid-2010s). Libraries were prepared through PCR. The instrument given in TCRdb is Illumina HiSeq 2500. TCR library preparation used molecular barcoding, with unique molecular identifiers applied to normalize quantification of the TCRbeta repertoire. Clones were called with MiXCR by TCRdb after fastp trimmed the public reads at Q25, and only in-frame beta chains were retained. Here each entry gathers all rows of one CDR3 protein and keeps the most common genes and DNA. Here the sample has some 200,000 distinct CDR3 sequences; approximately 14% occur a single time. The leading ten clones occupy roughly 13% of the sample. The source material was PBMCs from the stem cell graft donor, sampled from the stem cell graft. The source of these receptors is a human donor who donated a stem cell graft to a child with acute lymphoblastic leukemia.

This clonotype was counted many times. The J gene is TRBJ2-3, the V gene TRBV20-1; 7 bases are shared with TRBD2. Germline V gene data show CDR1 as DFQATT and CDR2 as SNEGSKA (reference sequence). This CDR3 has 15 residues. J was trimmed by 5 bases and V by 5 bases; bases with no gene match: 13. CDR3 sequence reads: CSAPVIAGSLDTQYF. The DNA for the CDR3 is TGCAGTGCTCCCGTGATAGCGGGTAGTTTAGATACGCAGTATTTT.

The chain combines TRBV6-1 with TRBJ1-2; D remains ambiguous. Germline assignment: CDR1 MNHNS and CDR2 SASEGT. The CDR3 is 14 residues long. Trimming shortened V by 1 base and J by 2 bases, and 8 bases separated the two germline ends. In DNA, the CDR3 is TGTGCCAGCAGTGAAGTTCCAGAGAACTATGGCTACACCTTC. Its translation is CASSEVPENYGYTF.

This clonotype was counted at least ten times. The rearrangement uses TRBV29-1 and TRBJ2-4; D may match TRBD1 or TRBD2 (6 bases each). Per the germline V gene, CDR1 is SQVTM and CDR2 is ANQGSEA. The CDR3 is 16 residues long. V lost 5 bases and J lost 2, with 19 bases in between. The CDR3 region has the DNA TGCAGCGTTCCGGGCATCGGGGGCCCAACCAAAAACATTCAGTACTTC. Protein product: CSVPGIGGPTKNIQYF.

There are many counts of this clonotype. The DNA for the CDR3 is TGTGCCAGCAGCTCTTCGGAGGGCCCAAGATCGGCACCGTATACGCAGTATTTT. It translates to CASSSSEGPRSAPYTQYF. This chain links TRBV5-5 with TRBJ2-3; D is perhaps TRBD2 (6 bases). The length of the CDR3 is 18 residues. The V gene's germline CDR1 is SGHKS and CDR2 YYEKEE (reference sequence). V lost 3 bases to trimming and J lost 7 bases, with 27 bases between them.

The J gene is TRBJ2-3, the V gene TRBV6-5; 10 positions match TRBD2. Trimming at V came to 4 bases and at J to 6 bases, leaving 4 bases not matched to a gene. Germline CDR1 MNHEY, CDR2 SVGAGI. This CDR3 has 14 residues. CDR3 region: CASSLLAGADTQYF. The CDR3, as DNA: TGTGCCAGCAGTTTGCTAGCGGGAGCTGATACGCAGTATTTT.

This clonotype showed up many times. This sequence joins TRBV25-1 and TRBJ2-5; TRBD1 matches at 11 bases. The trim removed 5 bases at V and 3 bases at J, leaving 2 bases unmatched. Germline CDR1 is MGHDK and CDR2 is SYGVNS. This CDR3 comprises 14 residues. The CDR3 sequence is CASSMGQGEETQYF. DNA for the CDR3: TGTGCCAGCAGTATGGGACAGGGGGAAGAGACCCAGTACTTC.

This rearrangement joins TRBV12-3 or TRBV12-4 to TRBJ2-5; possible D gene TRBD1, 5 bases. This CDR3 is built from 11 residues. Trimming took off 10 bases at V and 5 bases at J, with 11 bases between the two ends. The CDR3 loop is CAIRVYETQYF. CDR3 coding DNA: TGTGCCATCAGGGTGTATGAGACCCAGTACTTC.

The V and J genes are TRBV27 and TRBJ2-3; TRBD2 matches at 10 bases. CDR3 length: 16 residues. CDR1 MNHEY and CDR2 SMNVEV come from the germline V gene (reference sequence). The V segment lost 3 bases and the J segment 1 base; nucleotides outside the gene matches: 4. This chain's CDR3 is CASSLGLAKGTDTQYF. CDR3 bases: TGTGCCAGCAGTTTGGGACTAGCGAAGGGCACAGATACGCAGTATTTT.

In its sample, this clonotype was seen many times. The V gene is TRBV7-9, the J gene TRBJ1-1; D is uncertain. The CDR3 has 15 amino acids. The V gene lost 4 bases and the J gene lost 0 bases, with 12 bases spanning the gap. Germline V gene data show CDR1 as SEHNR and CDR2 as FQNEAQ (reference sequence). The CDR3 DNA is TGTGCCAGCAGCTCCTCGGTACGTGTGAACACTGAAGCTTTCTTT. Protein product: CASSSSVRVNTEAFF. The entire variable domain, with the rest obtained from reference TRBV7-9 and TRBJ1-1, is as follows: DTGVSQNPRHKITKRGQNVTFRCDPISEHNRLYWYRQTLGQGPEFLTYFQNEAQLEKSRLLSDRFSAERPKGSFSTLEIQRTEQGDSAMYLCASSSSVRVNTEAFFGQGTRLTVV.

There are many counts of this clonotype. This chain links TRBV12-3 or TRBV12-4 with TRBJ2-3; tentatively, D is TRBD1 (6 bases). The V end lost 5 bases, the J end lost 6 bases, and 9 bases lay between the germline ends. The CDR3 has 12 amino acids. The CDR3 loop reads CASSPTGDTQYF. The DNA of the CDR3 is TGTGCCAGCAGTCCCACAGGGGATACGCAGTATTTT.

V and J are TRBV27 and TRBJ2-7; 8 nucleotides match TRBD1. In germline, CDR1 is MNHEY, CDR2 SMNVEV (reference sequence). This CDR3 is 13 amino acids long. V gave up 4 bases and J gave up 6 bases; unmatched junction bases: 5. DNA for the CDR3: TGTGCCAGCAGTTACTCAACAGGGGGCGAGCAGTACTTC. Encoded protein: CASSYSTGGEQYF.

This clonotype showed up many times. The V call is TRBV5-1, the J call TRBJ2-1; the D is unclear. This CDR3 spans 15 amino acids. Trimming stripped 4 bases from V and 0 bases from J, with 11 bases between. The germline gives CDR1 SGHRS, CDR2 YFSETQ. The CDR3 sequence: CASSPREGSYNEQFF. Here the CDR3 DNA reads TGCGCCAGCAGCCCTAGGGAAGGCTCCTACAATGAGCAGTTCTTC.

The chain is built from TRBV20-1 and TRBJ2-1, with D maybe TRBD2 (5 bases). V was cut by 3 bases and J by 0 bases, with 12 bases left in between. The CDR3 contains 15 residues. The germline CDR1 and CDR2 sequences are DFQATT and SNEGSKA (reference sequence). Here the CDR3 DNA reads TGCAGTGCTAGGCGTCCTAGCTCCTCCTACAATGAGCAGTTCTTC. Protein sequence: CSARRPSSSYNEQFF.

The chain has TRBV30 and TRBJ2-7; possible D gene TRBD2, 6 bases. CDR1 and CDR2 (germline): GTSNPN, SVGIG (reference sequence). The CDR3 spans 16 residues. The V end lost 0 bases, the J end lost 6 bases, and 21 bases lay between the germline ends. The CDR3 DNA reads TGTGCCTGGAGTGTAAATGTGGGACTTTGGTCGGCCGAGCAGTACTTC. Its translation: CAWSVNVGLWSAEQYF.

This clonotype has just a few counts. CDR3 in amino acids: CASSGLAPNLHYEQYF. Written as DNA, the CDR3 is TGTGCCAGCAGCGGACTAGCACCGAACTTACATTACGAGCAGTACTTC. The chain joins TRBV6-2 or TRBV6-3 to TRBJ2-7, with 8 nucleotides matching TRBD2. Germline CDR1 and CDR2: MNHEY and SVGEGT. Trimming took 6 bases from V and 4 from J; bases not matched to a gene: 14. This CDR3 is 16 amino acids long.

This clonotype was seen a few times. The chain combines TRBV3-1 with TRBJ1-2; D gene ambiguous. The V end was cut by 1 base, the J end by 7 bases, with 10 bases between. The germline CDR1 and CDR2 sequences are LGHDT and YNNKEL (reference sequence). The CDR3 totals 13 residues. CDR3 in DNA: TGTGCCAGCAGCCAAGGCCTCCGGGGTGGCTACACCTTC. Protein sequence: CASSQGLRGGYTF.